Presented here are 25 T cell receptor beta chains from one specimen sequenced in a study of neurological immune-mediated disorders. TCRdb called the 5' RACE reads again in MiXCR, with one record for every CDR3 protein. Found here are fewer than 80,000 distinct CDR3 sequences, less than 6% of them singletons; the top ten hold roughly 3.2%. The sequenced material came from PBMCs. The receptors here all came from a woman aged 45 to 65 with multiple sclerosis.

There are many counts of this clonotype. This chain's CDR3 is CASSLKINYGYTF. In DNA form, the CDR3 reads TGTGCCAGCAGTTTAAAGATTAACTATGGCTACACCTTC. The chain has TRBV12-3 or TRBV12-4 and TRBJ1-2; D unresolved. This CDR3 region has 13 residues. Trimming left V 2 bases short and J 1 base short, with 5 bases between.

The chain uses TRBV19 and TRBJ1-5; D unclear. CDR1 is LNHDA, CDR2 SQIVND, per germline (reference sequence). The CDR3 totals 13 residues. Trimming removed 3 bases from V and 9 bases from J, with 12 bases in between. CDR3 bases: TGTGCCAGTAGTATCGAAGGACCGCGGCCCCAGCATTTT. Translated: CASSIEGPRPQHF.

CDR3 nucleotides: TGCGCCAGCAGCTTATTAGGGTCGAACACCGGGGAGCTGTTTTTT. This encodes CASSLLGSNTGELFF. The gene calls are TRBV5-1 and TRBJ2-2, with D unresolved. Trimming stripped 2 bases from V and 0 bases from J, with 8 bases between. This CDR3 spans 15 amino acids. CDR1 and CDR2 from the germline V gene are SGHRS and YFSETQ.

The sample holds many counts of this clonotype. The J gene is TRBJ1-1, the V gene TRBV3-1; D possibly corresponds to TRBD1 (6 bases). V was trimmed by 2 bases and J by 8 bases, leaving 9 bases between them. CDR3 size: 12 residues. The V gene's germline CDR1 is LGHDT and CDR2 YNNKEL (reference sequence). The CDR3 loop is CASSQRGGEAFF. In nucleotides, the CDR3 is TGTGCCAGCAGCCAAAGAGGGGGGGAAGCTTTCTTT.

The sample holds many counts of this clonotype. One junction end does not reproduce the germline sequence, and a read error may be involved. V usage is TRBV5-1 and J usage is TRBJ1-3; perhaps TRBD1 as D (5 bases). CDR1 SGHRS and CDR2 YFSETQ come from the germline V gene. The CDR3 totals 14 residues. The CDR3 DNA follows: TGCGCCAGCAGCTTGTACTACGGGGGAAAAACCATATATTTT. As protein: CASSLYYGGKTIYF.

This clonotype was counted ten times or more. The chain uses TRBV20-1 and TRBJ2-1; 7 bases line up with TRBD1. Losses at the gene ends were 2 bases for V and 4 bases for J; bases not matched to a gene: 2. The CDR3 contains 13 residues. Germline CDR1 DFQATT, CDR2 SNEGSKA (reference sequence). The CDR3 here is CSARMTGYNEQFF. The CDR3 DNA reads TGCAGTGCTAGAATGACAGGGTACAATGAGCAGTTCTTC.

This clonotype showed up just a few times. The chain has TRBV6-5 and TRBJ2-5; a weak D match, TRBD1 (6 bases). The germline gives CDR1 MNHEY, CDR2 SVGAGI. V dropped 2 bases and J dropped 5 bases, with 15 bases sitting between them. This CDR3 is 15 amino acids long. This chain's CDR3 is CASSYPRGMWETQYF. For the CDR3, the DNA is TGTGCCAGCAGTTACCCTAGGGGGATGTGGGAGACCCAGTACTTC.

This clonotype has ten or more counts. The chain is built from TRBV7-3 and TRBJ2-3, with 12 bases that match TRBD2. Germline CDR1 and CDR2: SGHTA and FQGTGA. The J segment lost 4 bases and the V segment lost 5 bases, leaving 4 bases of the junction unmatched. The CDR3 sequence is 15 residues long. CDR3 protein: CASSDGLAGSDTQYF. CDR3 bases: TGTGCCAGCAGCGATGGACTAGCGGGGTCAGATACGCAGTATTTT.

This clonotype has a count of ten or more. The V and J genes are TRBV11-2 and TRBJ1-1; 7 nucleotides align to TRBD1. From germline, CDR1 is SGHAT and CDR2 FQNNGV. With V trimmed by 3 bases and J by 9 bases, 7 bases remained unmatched. The CDR3 sequence is 13 residues long. CDR3 nucleotides: TGTGCCAGCAGCTTCGGCCAGGGACAGAAAGCTTTCTTT. As protein: CASSFGQGQKAFF.

This chain connects TRBV19 to TRBJ1-1; the match to TRBD1 covers 8 bases. The CDR3 is 14 amino acids. Germline CDR1 is LNHDA and CDR2 is SQIVND (reference sequence). V shed 7 bases and J 1 base; nucleotides not matched to a gene: 5. This CDR3 is CASTGTGPNTEAFF. CDR3 in DNA: TGTGCCAGTACCGGGACAGGCCCGAACACTGAAGCTTTCTTT.

This clonotype was picked up many times. The chain uses TRBV7-2 and TRBJ2-3, with 9 nucleotides matching TRBD2. There are 15 residues in the CDR3. J was trimmed by 6 bases and V by 6 bases; bases with no gene match: 10. CDR1 and CDR2 (germline): SGHTA, FQGNSA. In DNA form, the CDR3 reads TGTGCCAGCAGGTCGGGCGGGGGGGCATATGATACGCAGTATTTT. Amino acid sequence: CASRSGGGAYDTQYF.

This clonotype was seen many times. The gene calls are TRBV20-1 and TRBJ2-2; D is undetermined. This CDR3 is built from 13 residues. V shed 4 bases and J shed 0 bases, with 6 bases lying between them. Germline V gene sequence: CDR1 DFQATT, CDR2 SNEGSKA (reference sequence). In DNA form, the CDR3 reads TGCAGTGCTACAGCGACGAACACCGGGGAGCTGTTTTTT. Its protein product is CSATATNTGELFF.

The table lists this clonotype with many counts. The chain uses TRBV20-1 and TRBJ2-3, with D possibly matching TRBD2 (7 bases). The CDR3 contains 17 residues. Trimming shortened V by 6 bases and J by 4 bases, and 26 bases separated the two germline ends. Germline assignment: CDR1 DFQATT and CDR2 SNEGSKA (reference sequence). The CDR3 bases are TGCAGTGCCAGACCCGCACCCGGGGGGCCTGTGGCAGATACGCAGTATTTT. Translation: CSARPAPGGPVADTQYF.

This clonotype was recorded at least ten times. Here the CDR3 DNA reads TGTGCCAGTAGTATTGGTGGTGATGGCTACACCTTC. As protein: CASSIGGDGYTF. V and J are TRBV19 and TRBJ1-2; D gene unclear. Trimming took off 3 bases at V and 6 bases at J, with 8 bases between the two ends. Germline CDR1 reads LNHDA; CDR2 reads SQIVND (reference sequence). The CDR3 covers 12 residues.

The chain employs TRBV9 and TRBJ1-1; a possible D gene is TRBD1 (6 bases). The CDR3 consists of 14 residues. With 1 base removed from V and 7 bases from J, the gap between germline ends came to 14 bases. Germline values: CDR1 SGDLS, CDR2 YYNGEE. The CDR3 sequence: CASSVSGRGSEAFF. CDR3 sequence (DNA): TGTGCCAGCAGCGTATCAGGGAGGGGGAGTGAAGCTTTCTTT. The full variable domain, completed using reference TRBV9 and TRBJ1-1, is DSGVTQTPKHLITATGQRVTLRCSPRSGDLSVYWYQQSLDQGLQFLIQYYNGEERAKGNILERFSAQQFPDLHSELNLSSLELGDSALYFCASSVSGRGSEAFFGQGTRLTVV.

This clonotype was counted ten times or more. J is TRBJ1-1 and V is TRBV5-1; the D gene is possibly TRBD1 (5 bases). V was cut by 1 base and J by 4 bases, with 14 bases left in between. Germline V lookup: CDR1 SGHRS, CDR2 YFSETQ. This CDR3 contains 15 residues. This chain's CDR3 is CASSLLQGGTTEAFF. CDR3 nucleotide sequence: TGCGCCAGCAGCTTGCTCCAGGGAGGGACCACTGAAGCTTTCTTT.

This clonotype is deemed medium-sized. The CDR3 spells CASSQGTAYSYNEQFF. As DNA, the CDR3 is TGTGCCAGCAGCCAAGGGACAGCGTACTCCTACAATGAGCAGTTCTTC. The J gene is TRBJ2-1, the V gene TRBV14, with TRBD1 as a possible D gene (6 bases). The CDR3 runs 16 residues. V was shortened by 1 base and J by 0 bases, with 10 bases between the two germline ends. Germline V lookup: CDR1 SGHDN, CDR2 FVKESK.

This clonotype was observed many times. V usage is TRBV7-8 and J usage is TRBJ2-3, with 7 bases fitting TRBD1. V lost 3 bases, J lost 11 bases, and 11 bases stayed unmatched. The CDR3 is 14 amino acids. Germline CDR1 SGHVS, CDR2 FQNEAQ. CDR3 region: CASSFEGAEARQYF. For the CDR3, the DNA is TGTGCCAGCAGCTTTGAGGGGGCGGAGGCGAGGCAGTATTTT.

The CDR3 DNA reads TGTGCCAGCAGTGACGAGGGGGATCAGCCCCAGCATTTT. It codes for CASSDEGDQPQHF. This chain connects TRBV6-4 to TRBJ1-5, with a possible D match to TRBD1 (6 bases). The germline CDR1 and CDR2 sequences are MRHNA and SNTAGT. V lost 2 bases to trimming and J lost 5 bases, with 7 bases between them. There are 13 residues in the CDR3.

This clonotype showed up many times. V is TRBV5-1 and J is TRBJ2-2; D assignment may be TRBD1 or TRBD2 (5 bases each). The germline gives CDR1 SGHRS, CDR2 YFSETQ. The CDR3 has 15 residues. Trimming removed 3 bases at V and 0 bases at J, with 9 bases between. CDR3 DNA: TGCGCCAGCAGCTCTGGGACGGCGAACACCGGGGAGCTGTTTTTT. Its protein is CASSSGTANTGELFF. The full variable domain, its missing parts supplied by reference TRBV5-1 and TRBJ2-2, is KAGVTQTPRYLIKTRGQQVTLSCSPISGHRSVSWYQQTPGQGLQFLFEYFSETQRNKGNFPGRFSGRQFSNSRSEMNVSTLELGDSALYLCASSSGTANTGELFFGEGSRLTVL.

This clonotype was seen many times. The V gene is TRBV6-2 or TRBV6-3, the J gene TRBJ2-1; maybe TRBD2 (5 bases). The CDR3 is made up of 13 amino acids. V dropped 4 bases and J dropped 4 bases, with 8 bases sitting between them. The germline V gene encodes CDR1 MNHEY and CDR2 SVGEGT. The CDR3 DNA reads TGTGCCAGCAGTTTCGGAGGATACAATGAGCAGTTCTTC. It encodes CASSFGGYNEQFF.

The gene calls are TRBV27 and TRBJ2-2; 7 positions match TRBD1. The CDR3 runs to 15 residues. Germline loops: CDR1 MNHEY, CDR2 SMNVEV (reference sequence). The J segment lost 6 bases and the V segment lost 4 bases, leaving 8 bases of the junction unmatched. The CDR3 DNA reads as TGTGCCAGCAGTTCGACAGGGCAATGGTCCGGGGAGCTGTTTTTT. It encodes CASSSTGQWSGELFF.

The chain combines TRBV3-1 with TRBJ1-3, with D tentatively TRBD1 (6 bases). V was pared by 4 bases and J by 4 bases, with 11 bases between. Germline V lookup: CDR1 LGHDT, CDR2 YNNKEL (reference sequence). This CDR3 has 14 residues. For the CDR3, the DNA is TGTGCCAGCAGCCCCGGACAGAAAGGAAACACCATATATTTT. It encodes CASSPGQKGNTIYF.

In this sample, this clonotype turned up many times. The V gene is TRBV29-1, the J gene TRBJ2-3; TRBD2 agrees at 7 bases. The ends lost 4 bases at V and 2 bases at J; junction bases unmatched: 6. Germline loops: CDR1 SQVTM, CDR2 ANQGSEA. There are 14 residues in the CDR3. As DNA, the CDR3 is TGCAGCGTTGCGGTAGGGAGGGACACAGATACGCAGTATTTT. Residues: CSVAVGRDTDTQYF.

This clonotype was observed at least ten times. The chain couples TRBV4-3 to TRBJ2-1, with D perhaps TRBD1 (6 bases). CDR1 and CDR2 (germline): LGHNA, YSLEER. The CDR3 contains 17 residues. V was trimmed by 0 bases and J by 3 bases, leaving 15 bases between them. DNA of the CDR3: TGCGCCAGCAGCCAAGATGGACCCGGGACAAACTACAATGAGCAGTTCTTC. This encodes CASSQDGPGTNYNEQFF.